These 12 T cell receptor beta chains share one sample of origin, sequenced in a study of PD-1 blockade in mismatch repair-deficient tumors. Sequencing used immunoSEQ multiplex PCR; TCRdb keeps in-frame clones, though not all of them. The sample has about 68,000 clones; 70% to 80% are singletons. This material consisted of peripheral blood, taken 2 weeks after starting pembrolizumab. The source is an adult with mismatch repair-deficient cancer.

The gene calls are TRBV19 and TRBJ1-1; 7 bases agree with TRBD1. The ends lost 5 bases at V and 7 bases at J; junction bases unmatched: 7. Per germline, CDR1 LNHDA and CDR2 SQIVND (reference sequence). The CDR3 runs 13 residues. CDR3 nucleotide sequence: TGTGCCAGTAGTGGCCGACAGGGACGTGAAGCTTTCTTT. This codes for CASSGRQGREAFF.

V is TRBV4-1 and J is TRBJ2-7; D gene ambiguous. The V and J ends lost 0 bases and 5 bases respectively, with 20 bases between them. Looked up from germline, CDR1 is MGHRA and CDR2 is YSYEKL. CDR3 size: 17 residues. The CDR3 is CASSQDPLNTFLNEQYF. CDR3 DNA: TGCGCCAGCAGCCAAGATCCCCTCAATACGTTCCTTAACGAGCAGTACTTC.

This chain connects TRBV6-1 to TRBJ1-2, with 8 nucleotides matching TRBD1. J lost 5 bases, V lost 9 bases, and 11 bases had no gene match. This CDR3 has 14 residues. Germline V gives CDR1 MNHNS, CDR2 SASEGT. CDR3 in amino acids: CASTTSGGLYGYTF. The CDR3 bases are TGTGCCAGTACTACTTCAGGGGGCTTATATGGCTACACCTTC.

This clone was found a few times. The rearrangement uses TRBV2 and TRBJ2-7; 7 bases align to TRBD1. V lost 4 bases and J lost 1; bases outside the gene matches: 4. The CDR3 runs 14 residues. Germline V gene lookup returns CDR1 SNHLY and CDR2 FYNNEI. The CDR3 region is CASSAGQPSYEQYF. In DNA, the CDR3 is TGTGCCAGCAGTGCGGGACAGCCGTCCTACGAGCAGTACTTC.

V usage is TRBV12-5 and J usage is TRBJ1-3; TRBD1 matches 10 bases. Germline V gene sequence: CDR1 LGHNT, CDR2 FRNRAP. The V gene end was trimmed by 5 bases and the J gene end by 2 bases; junction bases not matched to a gene: 6. The CDR3 is 16 residues long. CDR3: CASGRQGAEAGNTIYF. CDR3 sequence (DNA): TGTGCTAGTGGTCGACAGGGGGCCGAAGCTGGAAACACCATATATTTT.

This clone was observed a few times. The rearrangement uses TRBV30 and TRBJ1-5; D unresolved. CDR3 length: 13 residues. CDR1 and CDR2 (germline): GTSNPN, SVGIG (reference sequence). V gave up 0 bases and J gave up 3 bases, with 6 bases separating them. As DNA, the CDR3 is TGTGCCTGGAGTGTCGACAACAATCAGCCCCAGCATTTT. Residues: CAWSVDNNQPQHF.

This clone was seen a handful of times. CDR3 protein: CASSQARAYGYTF. CDR3 bases: TGTGCCAGCAGCCAAGCGCGGGCCTATGGCTACACCTTC. This sequence joins TRBV4-2 and TRBJ1-2; D uncertain. The CDR3 runs 13 residues. V was clipped by 1 base and J by 4 bases, with 7 bases between them. Germline CDR1 is LGHNA and CDR2 is YNFKEQ.

The rearrangement uses TRBV2 and TRBJ2-1; 7 bases agree with TRBD2. CDR3 length: 19 amino acids. With V trimmed by 6 bases and J by 8 bases, 25 bases remained unmatched. Per the germline V gene, CDR1 is SNHLY and CDR2 is FYNNEI. CDR3 loop: CASREPGPGGYYTSDEQFF. CDR3 sequence (DNA): TGTGCCAGCAGGGAGCCGGGGCCTGGCGGGTATTACACTAGCGATGAGCAGTTCTTC.

This clone appeared a few times. V gene TRBV11-3 combines with J gene TRBJ2-1; perhaps D is TRBD1 or TRBD2 (5 bases each). This CDR3 has 15 amino acids. The germline CDR1 and CDR2 sequences are SGHNT and YENEEA. V dropped 0 bases and J dropped 3 bases, with 9 bases sitting between them. This CDR3 is CASSLEGDLYNEQFF. The CDR3 bases are TGTGCCAGCAGCTTAGAGGGGGACCTCTACAATGAGCAGTTCTTC. The variable domain in full, completed from reference TRBV11-3 and TRBJ2-1, reads EAGVVQSPRYKIIEKKQPVAFWCNPISGHNTLYWYLQNLGQGPELLIRYENEEAVDDSQLPKDRFSAERLKGVDSTLKIQPAELGDSAVYLCASSLEGDLYNEQFFGPGTRLTVL.

In this sample, this clone turned up a few times. This rearrangement joins TRBV19 to TRBJ1-2, with D tentatively TRBD1 (6 bases). This CDR3 spans 14 amino acids. The V end lost 8 bases, the J end lost 4 bases, and 17 bases lay between the germline ends. Germline V gene data show CDR1 as LNHDA and CDR2 as SQIVND (reference sequence). The CDR3, as DNA: TGTGCCAGTTCTTTCTCAGGGGCTCGCTATGGCTACACCTTC. Translated: CASSFSGARYGYTF.

There are a few counts of this clone. The chain joins TRBV29-1 to TRBJ2-7; TRBD1 matches at 9 bases. The CDR3 loop spans 12 amino acids. V lost 7 bases and J lost 5; bases outside the gene matches: 6. The germline gives CDR1 SQVTM, CDR2 ANQGSEA. The CDR3 region is CSARDRAHEQYF. CDR3 in DNA: TGCAGCGCCCGGGACAGGGCCCACGAGCAGTACTTC.

This rearrangement joins TRBV9 to TRBJ2-1, with TRBD1 identical over 7 bases. Unmatched junction bases numbered 9, after V lost 4 bases and J lost 2 bases. The germline CDR1 and CDR2 sequences are SGDLS and YYNGEE. CDR3 size: 16 residues. CDR3 loop: CASSPQGGRAYNEQFF. The DNA for the CDR3 is TGTGCCAGCAGCCCCCAAGGGGGCCGCGCCTACAATGAGCAGTTCTTC.